These 6 T cell receptor beta chains share one sample of origin, sequenced in a study of memory CD4+ T cells and cytomegalovirus serostatus. Using immunoSEQ multiplex PCR, the repertoire was profiled, and TCRdb retains in-frame clones only, with some absent. The sample contains tens of thousands of clones, 60% to 80% of which appear only once. Single viable CD3+CD4+CD8-CD45RO+ cells were sorted as the memory CD4+ T cells. Sequences were obtained from memory CD4+ T cells from blood. The source is an adult in good health and CMV-seronegative.

CDR3 in DNA: TGTGCCAGTAGTTCCCCCGGGACAGGGAAGAACTATGGCTACACCTTC. It specifies CASSSPGTGKNYGYTF. The chain couples TRBV19 to TRBJ1-2; the match to TRBD1 covers 9 bases. J lost 2 bases, V lost 5 bases, and 9 bases had no gene match. Per the germline V gene, CDR1 is LNHDA and CDR2 is SQIVND (reference sequence). The CDR3 is made up of 16 amino acids.

V is TRBV6-1 and J is TRBJ2-1; TRBD2 matches 7 bases. The V gene end was trimmed by 6 bases and the J gene end by 7 bases; junction bases not matched to a gene: 9. This CDR3 comprises 14 residues. Germline V gene data show CDR1 as MNHNS and CDR2 as SASEGT. In nucleotides, the CDR3 is TGTGCCAGCAGGGGTAGCGGGTCGTTAAATGAGCAGTTCTTC. This codes for CASRGSGSLNEQFF.

V gene TRBV18 combines with J gene TRBJ2-2, with 9 bases identical to TRBD2. Per the germline V gene, CDR1 is KGHSH and CDR2 is LQKENI. V lost 3 bases, J lost 4 bases, and 6 bases stayed unmatched. CDR3 length equals 16 residues. In DNA, the CDR3 is TGTGCCAGCTCACCCTCCGGGACTAGCCTCACCGGGGAGCTGTTTTTT. It is translated as CASSPSGTSLTGELFF.

This chain joins TRBV5-1 and TRBJ2-5; 11 bases map to TRBD1. The CDR3 consists of 17 residues. With 3 bases clipped from V and 5 bases from J, the junction kept 12 bases outside the gene matches. CDR1 and CDR2 from the germline V gene are SGHRS and YFSETQ. CDR3 DNA sequence: TGCGCCAGCAGCTCGTTTACGGGGACAGGGGGAAGGGAGACCCAGTACTTC. It encodes CASSSFTGTGGRETQYF.

The chain has TRBV6-1 and TRBJ1-4; D unclear. Trimming removed 6 bases at V and 8 bases at J, with 16 bases between. Germline loops: CDR1 MNHNS, CDR2 SASEGT. The CDR3 is 14 residues long. CDR3 in amino acids: CASRKRDGPEKLFF. The CDR3 nucleotides read TGTGCCAGCAGAAAAAGGGATGGCCCGGAAAAACTGTTTTTT.

The rearrangement joins TRBV28 to TRBJ2-2; the D gene could be TRBD1 or TRBD2 (5 bases each). Germline V CDR1 and CDR2: MDHEN, SYDVKM. The CDR3 extends over 16 amino acids. Trimming removed 3 bases at V and 6 bases at J, with 17 bases between. CDR3 sequence (DNA): TGTGCCAGCAGTTTCCCCGGGGCTGTCAAGTCCGGGGAGCTGTTTTTT. As protein: CASSFPGAVKSGELFF.